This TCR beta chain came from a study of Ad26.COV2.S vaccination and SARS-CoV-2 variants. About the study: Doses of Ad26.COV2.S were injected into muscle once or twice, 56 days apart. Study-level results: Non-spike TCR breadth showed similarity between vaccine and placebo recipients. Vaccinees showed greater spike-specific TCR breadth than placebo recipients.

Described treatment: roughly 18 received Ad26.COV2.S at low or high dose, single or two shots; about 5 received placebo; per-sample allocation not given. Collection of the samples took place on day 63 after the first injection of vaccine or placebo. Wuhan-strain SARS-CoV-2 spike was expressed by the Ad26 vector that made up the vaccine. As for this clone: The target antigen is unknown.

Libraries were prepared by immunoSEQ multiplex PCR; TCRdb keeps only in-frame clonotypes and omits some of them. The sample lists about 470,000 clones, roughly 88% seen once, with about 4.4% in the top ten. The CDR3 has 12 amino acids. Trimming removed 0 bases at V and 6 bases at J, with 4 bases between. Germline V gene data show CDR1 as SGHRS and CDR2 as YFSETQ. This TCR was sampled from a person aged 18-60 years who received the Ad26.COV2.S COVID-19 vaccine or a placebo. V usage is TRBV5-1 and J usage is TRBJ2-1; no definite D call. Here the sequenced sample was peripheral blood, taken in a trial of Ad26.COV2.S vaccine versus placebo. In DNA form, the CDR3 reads TGCGCCAGCAGCTTGGACAGCAATGAGCAGTTCTTC. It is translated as CASSLDSNEQFF.